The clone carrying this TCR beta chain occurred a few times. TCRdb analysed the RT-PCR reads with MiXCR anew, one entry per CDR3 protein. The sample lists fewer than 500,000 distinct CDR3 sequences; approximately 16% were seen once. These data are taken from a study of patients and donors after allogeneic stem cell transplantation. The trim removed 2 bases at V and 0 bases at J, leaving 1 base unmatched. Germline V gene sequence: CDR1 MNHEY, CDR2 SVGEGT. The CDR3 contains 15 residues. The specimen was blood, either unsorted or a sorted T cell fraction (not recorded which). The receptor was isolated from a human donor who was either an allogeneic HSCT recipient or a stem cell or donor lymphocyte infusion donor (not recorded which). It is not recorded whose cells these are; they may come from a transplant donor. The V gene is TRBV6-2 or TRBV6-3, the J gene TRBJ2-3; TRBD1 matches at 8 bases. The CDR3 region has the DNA TGTGCCAGCAGTTACAACAGGGGGAGCACAGATACGCAGTATTTT. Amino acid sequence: CASSYNRGSTDTQYF.